This T cell receptor beta chain was profiled in a study of tumor and adjacent non-tumor tissue in lung cancer. V lost 10 bases, J lost 7 bases, and 15 bases stayed unmatched. The CDR3 sequence is 15 residues long. Germline V gene sequence: CDR1 MNHEY, CDR2 SVGAGI. This sample's RNA came from whole unsorted tissue. The library came from three nested PCR rounds adapted from ARM-PCR protocols. TCRdb reanalysed the multiplex PCR reads using MiXCR and keeps one entry per CDR3 protein. The sample shows tens of thousands of distinct CDR3 sequences, less than 75% of them seen only once. The source of this sequence is a man aged 55 to 70 with non-small cell lung cancer. V is TRBV6-5 and J is TRBJ2-1; 8 nucleotides align to TRBD1. Sequencing input: lung tumor tissue. The CDR3 DNA sequence: TGTGCCAATAGCCCTGACAGGGGAGCTCGAAATGAGCAGTTCTTC. Protein sequence: CANSPDRGARNEQFF.